The 2 T cell receptor beta chains below were found in one sample sequenced in a study of regulatory T cells in long-lasting Graves disease. Described time point: newly diagnosed GD, antithyroid drugs for less than 3 months. PBMC-extracted RNA yielded the TCR library. For TCR beta, libraries came from iRepertoire HTBI primers and Arm-PCR of CDR3 regions. TCRdb re-analysed the multiplex PCR reads in MiXCR, keeping a single row per CDR3 protein. This sample has approximately 400,000 distinct CDR3 sequences, with under 15% found just once. The same sample was also used in a study of T cells in Graves' hyperthyroidism and ophthalmopathy.

Material: peripheral blood mononuclear cells (PBMCs), obtained at new diagnosis, from a patient treated with antithyroid drugs. These receptors all stem from a woman aged 25 to 39 with Graves disease.

The chain couples TRBV20-1 to TRBJ1-5; 8 bases are a match to TRBD1. Germline V CDR1 and CDR2: DFQATT, SNEGSKA (reference sequence). The CDR3 runs to 14 residues. V was clipped by 7 bases and J by 1 base; unmatched bases: 6. CDR3 coding DNA: TGCAGTGGCAAAACAGGGGGGAGCAATCAGCCCCAGCATTTT. Protein product: CSGKTGGSNQPQHF.

About this clonotype: Given a much more abundant clone one base away, this may be a read error. This chain links TRBV30 with TRBJ2-3, with D unresolved. The germline CDR1 and CDR2 sequences are GTSNPN and SVGIG (reference sequence). CDR3 length: 10 amino acids. V was cut by 4 bases and J by 4 bases, with 3 bases left in between. The CDR3 protein is CAWTADTQYF. CDR3 DNA sequence: TGTGCCTGGACGGCAGATACGCAGTATTTT.